The rows below give T cell receptor beta chains drawn from one sample of a study of cytomegalovirus exposure and HLA in healthy donors. TCRdb's table, derived via immunoSEQ multiplex PCR, lists solely in-frame clones and lacks some. The sample yields about 110,000 clones, 89% seen once. Sequencing was carried out using PBMCs. All receptors come from a woman younger than 30 in good health and CMV-seronegative. Both conserved end residues are part of each CDR3. The D gene is left open where the match is weak. A row's size may be missing; if present it is once, few, many or a size class.

abundance	j_gene	d_gene	v_gene	CDR3aa	CDR3nt
-	TRBJ1-5	-	TRBV6-5	CASTQGLLQPQHF	TGTGCCAGCACCCAAGGACTACTTCAGCCCCAGCATTTT
once	TRBJ2-2	-	TRBV27	CASSTRDPYTGELFF	TGTGCCAGCAGTACCAGGGATCCGTACACCGGGGAGCTGTTTTTT
-	TRBJ2-7	-	TRBV21-1	CASSKSRGHDEQYF	TGTGCCAGCAGCAAAAGTAGGGGGCACGACGAGCAGTACTTC
-	TRBJ1-4	-	TRBV9	CASGGNEKLFF	TGTGCCAGCGGGGGGAATGAAAAACTGTTTTTT
-	TRBJ1-1	TRBD1	TRBV5-1	CASSFAQGGMNTEAFF	TGCGCCAGCAGCTTCGCTCAGGGGGGAATGAACACTGAAGCTTTCTTT
-	TRBJ2-7	-	TRBV7-3	CASSLGVGIYEQYF	TGTGCCAGCAGTCTAGGGGTCGGTATCTACGAGCAGTACTTC
-	TRBJ2-3	-	TRBV29-1	CSLLVDTQYF	TGCAGCTTATTAGTAGATACGCAGTATTTT
-	TRBJ2-7	-	TRBV28	CASSLVPNYEQYF	TGTGCCAGCAGTTTAGTCCCTAACTACGAGCAGTACTTC
-	TRBJ2-1	TRBD2	TRBV4-3	CASSQELGLVDEQFF	TGCGCCAGCAGCCAAGAATTGGGACTAGTAGATGAGCAGTTCTTC
-	TRBJ2-3	TRBD2	TRBV4-2	CASSQGGSGGPQYF	TGTGCCAGCAGCCAAGGGGGTAGCGGGGGTCCTCAGTATTTT
-	TRBJ2-7	TRBD2	TRBV9	CASSVATGGDPSYEQYF	TGTGCCAGCAGCGTAGCTACTGGGGGGGACCCCTCCTACGAGCAGTACTTC
-	TRBJ1-5	-	TRBV15	CATSRGVSNQPQHF	TGTGCCACCAGCAGGGGCGTTAGCAATCAGCCCCAGCATTTT
-	TRBJ1-1	-	TRBV30	CAWEPTGGFTEAFF	TGTGCCTGGGAACCGACGGGGGGTTTCACTGAAGCTTTCTTT
-	TRBJ1-5	TRBD1	TRBV28	CASYTGGGQPQHF	TGTGCCAGCTACACAGGGGGCGGTCAGCCCCAGCATTTT
-	TRBJ1-1	-	TRBV7-6	CASSPPGAGALEAFF	TGTGCCAGCAGCCCCCCGGGGGCGGGAGCACTTGAAGCTTTCTTT
once	TRBJ2-5	-	TRBV30	CAWSVNSLDKETQYF	TGTGCCTGGAGTGTGAACAGCCTCGATAAAGAGACCCAGTACTTC
-	TRBJ2-7	TRBD1	TRBV7-9	CASSGRQGQYEQYF	TGTGCCAGCAGCGGGCGACAGGGGCAATACGAGCAGTACTTC
-	TRBJ2-4	-	TRBV5-1	CASSFLYPGQGKNIQYF	TGCGCCAGCAGCTTCCTCTATCCGGGACAAGGCAAAAACATTCAGTACTTC
-	TRBJ2-7	TRBD1	TRBV19	CASSPETGSYEQYF	TGTGCCAGTAGTCCGGAGACAGGGTCGTACGAGCAGTACTTC
-	TRBJ2-7	-	TRBV7-2	CASSPPSPGGYEQYF	TGTGCCAGCAGCCCTCCCTCACCCGGCGGCTACGAGCAGTACTTC
-	TRBJ2-1	-	TRBV9	CASSVAEYNEQFF	TGTGCCAGCAGCGTAGCTGAGTACAATGAGCAGTTCTTC
-	TRBJ2-5	-	TRBV19	CASKDGPGGETQYF	TGTGCCAGTAAAGATGGCCCCGGAGGGGAGACCCAGTACTTC
-	TRBJ1-2	TRBD1	TRBV29-1	CSVSQGVPPYDPYGYTF	TGCAGCGTTTCCCAGGGGGTCCCCCCGTATGATCCGTATGGCTACACCTTC
-	TRBJ1-4	TRBD1	TRBV6-1	CASSEDRGDEKLFF	TGTGCCAGCAGTGAAGACAGGGGCGATGAAAAACTGTTTTTT
-	TRBJ2-5	TRBD2	TRBV27	CASSLGTSGDLRETQYF	TGTGCCAGCAGTTTAGGGACTAGCGGGGACCTTCGAGAGACCCAGTACTTC
-	TRBJ2-1	TRBD2	TRBV7-2	CASSFRLAGVPNEQFF	TGTGCCAGCAGCTTCAGACTAGCGGGAGTTCCCAATGAGCAGTTCTTC
-	TRBJ1-5	-	TRBV21-1	CASSKRGSNQPQHF	TGTGCCAGCAGCAAACGGGGGAGCAATCAGCCCCAGCATTTT
-	TRBJ1-2	-	TRBV5-6	CASSLFEGSNYGYTF	TGTGCCAGCAGCTTGTTCGAGGGTTCTAACTATGGCTACACCTTC
-	TRBJ2-7	-	TRBV28	CASSYSLSSYEQYF	TGTGCCAGCAGCTACTCTCTGAGTTCCTACGAGCAGTACTTC
-	TRBJ2-2	-	TRBV28	CASNPVLNTGELFF	TGTGCCAGCAATCCTGTCTTAAACACCGGGGAGCTGTTTTTT
-	TRBJ1-5	-	TRBV7-2	CASSLDSNQPQHF	TGTGCCAGCAGCTTGGACAGTAATCAGCCCCAGCATTTT
-	TRBJ1-2	-	TRBV7-9	CASSLIMQGSNYGYTF	TGTGCCAGCAGCTTAATTATGCAGGGAAGTAACTATGGCTACACCTTC
-	TRBJ2-1	TRBD1	TRBV7-2	CASSPGTEYNEQFF	TGTGCCAGCAGCCCCGGGACAGAATACAATGAGCAGTTCTTC
-	TRBJ1-2	-	TRBV18	CASSPGRGNDGYTF	TGTGCCAGCTCACCCGGAAGGGGTAATGATGGCTACACCTTC
-	TRBJ1-2	-	TRBV10-2	CASSDAGHYGYTF	TGCGCCAGCAGTGACGCGGGGCACTATGGCTACACCTTC
-	TRBJ2-7	TRBD2	TRBV4-2	CASSQDGTSGSEQYF	TGTGCCAGCAGCCAAGATGGGACTAGCGGCTCTGAGCAGTACTTC
-	TRBJ1-2	-	TRBV13	CASSSDSQHGYTF	TGTGCCAGCAGCTCGGACAGCCAACATGGCTACACCTTC